Following are 5 T cell receptor beta chains from one sample sequenced in a study of blood T cell repertoires in COVID-19. Profiling relied on immunoSEQ multiplex PCR, and the TCRdb table lists in-frame clones only, not all of them. The sample carries fewer than 200,000 clones, around 83% recorded once. Sequencing was performed on peripheral blood. The receptors were gathered from a woman in her sixties with COVID-19, enrolled during active disease.

The chain employs TRBV18 and TRBJ1-5; tentatively, D is TRBD1 (5 bases). The CDR3 consists of 18 residues. Trimming took 6 bases from V and 0 from J, leaving 21 bases between them. Germline values: CDR1 KGHSH, CDR2 LQKENI. The DNA of the CDR3 is TGTGCCAGCTCGCCCAGAGGACAACCCTTCACTAGCAATCAGCCCCAGCATTTT. Amino acids: CASSPRGQPFTSNQPQHF.

V usage is TRBV3-1 (or the pseudogene TRBV3-2) and J usage is TRBJ1-6; 9 bases align to TRBD1. V trimming: 5 bases; J trimming: 7 bases; junction bases outside the gene matches: 3. Germline V gene sequence: CDR1 LGHDT, CDR2 YNNKEL (reference sequence). CDR3 length: 14 amino acids. This CDR3 is CASSGTGRNSPLHF. The CDR3 bases are TGTGCCAGCAGCGGGACAGGGAGAAATTCACCCCTCCACTTT.

The chain employs TRBV5-1 and TRBJ2-1, with TRBD2 identical over 9 bases. Germline lookup yields CDR1 SGHRS and CDR2 YFSETQ. The V and J ends lost 7 bases and 6 bases, in that order; junction bases with no gene match: 8. The CDR3 runs to 14 residues. The CDR3 is CASGLAGTFNEQFF. CDR3 sequence (DNA): TGCGCCAGCGGGCTAGCGGGGACGTTCAATGAGCAGTTCTTC.

CDR3 DNA: TGTGCCACCAGCAGAGAGGCCTGGGGGGTTGGGGGGATGAACACTGAAGCTTTCTTT. Protein sequence: CATSREAWGVGGMNTEAFF. The chain combines TRBV15 with TRBJ1-1; D possibly corresponds to TRBD1 (5 bases). With 0 bases removed from V and 0 bases from J, the gap between germline ends came to 20 bases. The CDR3 is made up of 19 amino acids. Germline V lookup: CDR1 LNHNV, CDR2 YYDKDF (reference sequence). The whole variable domain, remainder taken from reference TRBV15 and TRBJ1-1, is DAMVIQNPRYQVTQFGKPVTLSCSQTLNHNVMYWYQQKSSQAPKLLFHYYDKDFNNEADTPDNFQSRRPNTSFCFLDIRSPGLGDTAMYLCATSREAWGVGGMNTEAFFGQGTRLTVV.

The V gene is TRBV7-3, the J gene TRBJ2-1, with 11 bases lining up with TRBD2. The CDR3 extends over 15 amino acids. Unmatched junction bases numbered 7, after V lost 7 bases and J lost 5 bases. Germline values: CDR1 SGHTA, CDR2 FQGTGA. CDR3: CASNLAGGPNNEQFF. The CDR3, as DNA: TGTGCCAGCAATTTAGCGGGAGGGCCAAACAATGAGCAGTTCTTC.